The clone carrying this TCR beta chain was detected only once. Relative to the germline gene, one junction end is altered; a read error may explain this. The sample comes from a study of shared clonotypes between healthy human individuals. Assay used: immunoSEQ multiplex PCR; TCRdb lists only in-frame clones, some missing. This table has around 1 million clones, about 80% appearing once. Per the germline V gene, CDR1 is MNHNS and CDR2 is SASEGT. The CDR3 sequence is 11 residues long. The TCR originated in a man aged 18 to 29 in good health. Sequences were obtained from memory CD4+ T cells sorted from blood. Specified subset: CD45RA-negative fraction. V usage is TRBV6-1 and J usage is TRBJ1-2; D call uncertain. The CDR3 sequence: CASSEALLGSF. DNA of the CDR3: TGTGCCAGCAGTGAAGCGCTTCTCGGGAGTTTC.